The T cell receptor (beta chain) described here comes from a study of identical twins. Unique molecular identifiers were present on the cDNA, which also gained a universal primer site by template switching. From the 5' RACE reads, TCRdb called clonotypes with MiXCR, one entry per CDR3 protein. Of 460,000 or so distinct CDR3 sequences listed, approximately 15% are singletons. On this clonotype: Its antigen is still unknown.

After removal of 2 bases from V and 0 bases from J, the junction contained 7 bases not matched to a gene. CDR1 is MDHEN, CDR2 SYDVKM, per germline. There are 16 residues in the CDR3. General study findings and limits: With abundant cord blood beta clonotypes, insertions were fewer; memory repertoires showed no such pattern.

The data were also submitted as part of a second study, on yellow fever vaccine responses in identical twins. As that study records: On the reported evidence, twins' vaccine T cell responses seemed partly convergent and partly personalized.

Sequenced sample: CD4+ T cells sorted from blood. The chain links TRBV28 to TRBJ2-7, with TRBD1 matching over 7 bases. This receptor was obtained from a woman under 30 in good health. Here the CDR3 reads CASSLRLGQSSYEQYF. The CDR3 coding sequence is TGTGCCAGCAGTTTACGGTTGGGACAGAGCTCCTACGAGCAGTACTTC.